This T cell receptor (beta chain) was observed in a study of blood T cell repertoires in COVID-19. V was clipped by 1 base and J by 4 bases, with 8 bases between them. Germline-derived CDR1 and CDR2 are SGHTA and FQGNSA. This CDR3 has 14 residues. This table comes from immunoSEQ multiplex PCR, and its TCRdb copy is limited to in-frame clones, with some not included. The sample lists about 140,000 clones, about 83% occurring once. The chain has TRBV7-2 and TRBJ1-5; no clear D gene. This sequence was found in a woman aged 50 to 65 with acute COVID-19. The sequencing input was PBMCs or T cells enriched from blood (not recorded which). CDR3 protein: CASSLDEFNQPQHF. CDR3 nucleotides: TGTGCCAGCAGCTTAGACGAGTTTAATCAGCCCCAGCATTTT.